Listed here are 5 T cell receptor beta chains from one sample, sequenced in a study of blood T cells in healthy people across ages. Using a J-beta primer mix together with a sample-barcoded 5' primer, a second PCR was run for roughly 6 to 11 cycles. Each CDR3 protein is one row after TCRdb ran MiXCR on the 5' RACE reads. The sample consists of about 780,000 distinct CDR3 sequences, less than 60% of them appearing once. The sequencing input was blood. All receptors come from a man at least 80 years old in good health.

This clonotype was found a few times. The chain couples TRBV30 to TRBJ2-3, with 7 bases aligning to TRBD2. The V gene's germline CDR1 is GTSNPN and CDR2 SVGIG (reference sequence). CDR3 length: 14 amino acids. The trim removed 8 bases at V and 4 bases at J, leaving 12 bases unmatched. The CDR3 region is CAESRGLNADTQYF. CDR3 nucleotides: TGTGCCGAGAGTAGGGGACTAAATGCAGATACGCAGTATTTT. Full variable domain (outside the CDR3, taken from reference TRBV30 and TRBJ2-3): SQTIHQWPATLVQPVGSPLSLECTVEGTSNPNLYWYRQAAGRGLQLLFYSVGIGQISSEVPQNLSASRPQDRQFILSSKKLLLSDSGFYLCAESRGLNADTQYFGPGTRLTVL.

V and J are TRBV18 and TRBJ2-5; 8 positions agree with TRBD2. The CDR3 sequence is 15 residues long. Germline assignment: CDR1 KGHSH and CDR2 LQKENI. After removal of 3 bases from V and 3 bases from J, the junction contained 6 bases not matched to a gene. The CDR3, as DNA: TGTGCCAGCTCACCGAGGGGACTAGAGAAAGAGACCCAGTACTTC. Translating gives CASSPRGLEKETQYF.

V and J are TRBV12-3 or TRBV12-4 and TRBJ2-3; D not certain. The CDR3 runs 16 residues. The V gene lost 7 bases and the J gene lost 3 bases, with 20 bases spanning the gap. CDR3 protein: CASTGAGMGRTDTQYF. The CDR3 bases are TGTGCCAGCACCGGAGCAGGAATGGGTCGGACAGATACGCAGTATTTT.

The V call is TRBV7-3, the J call TRBJ1-5; D remains unclear. CDR1 and CDR2 from the germline V gene are SGHTA and FQGTGA. The CDR3 spans 16 residues. V was cut by 5 bases and J by 1 base, with 15 bases left in between. DNA of the CDR3: TGTGCCAGCAGCAATTCTAGGCTGGAAAGCAATCAGCCCCAGCATTTT. This encodes CASSNSRLESNQPQHF.

This clonotype was seen more than once but under ten times. This chain joins TRBV28 and TRBJ1-5, with no clear D. Germline CDR1 is MDHEN and CDR2 is SYDVKM. Trimming stripped 5 bases from V and 5 bases from J, with 13 bases between. This CDR3 has 14 residues. The CDR3: CASSATRKDQPQHF. In nucleotides, the CDR3 is TGTGCCAGCAGTGCGACCAGGAAGGATCAGCCCCAGCATTTT.